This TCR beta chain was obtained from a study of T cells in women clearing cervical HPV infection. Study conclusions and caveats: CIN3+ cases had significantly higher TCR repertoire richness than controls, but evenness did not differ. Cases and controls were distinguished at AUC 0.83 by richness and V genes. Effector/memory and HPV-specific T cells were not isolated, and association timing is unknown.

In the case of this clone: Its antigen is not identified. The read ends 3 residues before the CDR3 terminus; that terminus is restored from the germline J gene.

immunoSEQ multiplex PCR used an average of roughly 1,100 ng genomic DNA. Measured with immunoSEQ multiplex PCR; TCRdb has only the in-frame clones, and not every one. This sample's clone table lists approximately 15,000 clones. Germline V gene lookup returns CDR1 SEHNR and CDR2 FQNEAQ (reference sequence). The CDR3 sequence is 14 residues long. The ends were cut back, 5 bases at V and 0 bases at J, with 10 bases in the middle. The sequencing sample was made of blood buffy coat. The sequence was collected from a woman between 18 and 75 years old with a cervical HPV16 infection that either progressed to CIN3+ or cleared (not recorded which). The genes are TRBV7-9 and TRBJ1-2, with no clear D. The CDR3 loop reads CASSPPGANYGYTF. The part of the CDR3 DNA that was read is TGTGCCAGCAGCCCCCCAGGAGCTAACTATGGC.